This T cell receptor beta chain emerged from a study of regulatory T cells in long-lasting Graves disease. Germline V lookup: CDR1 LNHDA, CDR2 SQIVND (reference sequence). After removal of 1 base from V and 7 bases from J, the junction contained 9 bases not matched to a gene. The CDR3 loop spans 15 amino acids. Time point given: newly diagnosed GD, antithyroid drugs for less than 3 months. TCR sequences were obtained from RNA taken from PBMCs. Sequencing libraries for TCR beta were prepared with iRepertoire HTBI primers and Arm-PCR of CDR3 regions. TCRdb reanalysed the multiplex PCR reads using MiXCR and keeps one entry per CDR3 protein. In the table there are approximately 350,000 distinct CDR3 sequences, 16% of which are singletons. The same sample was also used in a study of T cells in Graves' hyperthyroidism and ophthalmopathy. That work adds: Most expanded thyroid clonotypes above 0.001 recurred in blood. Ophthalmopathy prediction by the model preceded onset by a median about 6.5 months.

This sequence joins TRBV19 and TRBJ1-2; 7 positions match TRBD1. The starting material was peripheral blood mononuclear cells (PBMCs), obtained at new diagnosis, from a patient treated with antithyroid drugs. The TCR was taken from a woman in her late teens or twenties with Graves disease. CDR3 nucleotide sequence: TGTGCCAGTAGTATAGGGGGACAGACCCCAACTGGCTACACCTTC. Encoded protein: CASSIGGQTPTGYTF.